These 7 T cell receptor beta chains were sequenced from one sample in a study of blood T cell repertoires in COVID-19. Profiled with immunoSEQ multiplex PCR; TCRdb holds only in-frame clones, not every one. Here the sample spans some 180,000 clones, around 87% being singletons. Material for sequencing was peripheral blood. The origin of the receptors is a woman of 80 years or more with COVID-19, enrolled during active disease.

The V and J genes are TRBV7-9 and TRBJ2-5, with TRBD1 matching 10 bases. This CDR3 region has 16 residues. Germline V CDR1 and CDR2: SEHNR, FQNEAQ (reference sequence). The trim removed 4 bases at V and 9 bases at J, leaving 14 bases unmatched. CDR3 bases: TGTGCCAGCAGCTCGTTTAGGGACAGGGGACAGGAGGCCCAGTACTTC. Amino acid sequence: CASSSFRDRGQEAQYF. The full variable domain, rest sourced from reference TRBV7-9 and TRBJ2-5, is DTGVSQNPRHKITKRGQNVTFRCDPISEHNRLYWYRQTLGQGPEFLTYFQNEAQLEKSRLLSDRFSAERPKGSFSTLEIQRTEQGDSAMYLCASSSFRDRGQEAQYFGPGTRLLVL.

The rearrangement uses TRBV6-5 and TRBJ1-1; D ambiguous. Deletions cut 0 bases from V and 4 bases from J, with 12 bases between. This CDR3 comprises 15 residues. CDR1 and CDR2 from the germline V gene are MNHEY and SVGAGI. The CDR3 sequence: CASSYSKRGGTEAFF. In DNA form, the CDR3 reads TGTGCCAGCAGTTACTCGAAGAGAGGTGGCACTGAAGCTTTCTTT.

CDR3 sequence (DNA): TGTGCCACCAGCAGAGATCTAGACGTCTCCTACGAGCAGTACTTC. This codes for CATSRDLDVSYEQYF. The rearrangement links TRBV15 to TRBJ2-7; D remains unclear. The germline V gene has CDR1 LNHNV and CDR2 YYDKDF (reference sequence). CDR3 size: 15 residues. Trimming pared 0 bases from V and 0 bases from J, leaving 9 bases between.

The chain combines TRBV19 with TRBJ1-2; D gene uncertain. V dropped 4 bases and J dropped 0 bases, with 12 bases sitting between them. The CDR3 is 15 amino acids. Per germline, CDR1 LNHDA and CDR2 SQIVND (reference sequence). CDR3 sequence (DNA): TGTGCCAGTAGTACTCGGACGGGAGCTAACTATGGCTACACCTTC. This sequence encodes CASSTRTGANYGYTF.

CDR3 in amino acids: CASSLVRQGSGYTF. The CDR3 coding sequence is TGTGCCAGCAGCTTAGTGAGGCAGGGAAGCGGCTACACCTTC. The chain recombines TRBV7-9 with TRBJ1-2, with D tentatively TRBD1 (5 bases). The CDR3 runs to 14 residues. Germline V gene sequence: CDR1 SEHNR, CDR2 FQNEAQ (reference sequence). V lost 1 base, J lost 8 bases, and 14 bases lay in between.

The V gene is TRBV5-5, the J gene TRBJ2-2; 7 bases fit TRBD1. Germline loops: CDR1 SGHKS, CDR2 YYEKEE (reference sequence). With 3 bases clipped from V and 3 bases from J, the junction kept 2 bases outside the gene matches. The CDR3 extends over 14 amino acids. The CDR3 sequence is CASSWTGYTGELFF. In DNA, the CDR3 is TGTGCCAGCAGCTGGACAGGATACACCGGGGAGCTGTTTTTT.

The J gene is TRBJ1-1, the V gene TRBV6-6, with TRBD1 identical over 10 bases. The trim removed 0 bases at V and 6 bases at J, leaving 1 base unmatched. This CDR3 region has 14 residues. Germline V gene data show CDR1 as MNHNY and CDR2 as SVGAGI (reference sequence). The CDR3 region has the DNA TGTGCCAGCAGTTACTCGGGACAGGGGTCTGAAGCTTTCTTT. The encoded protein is CASSYSGQGSEAFF.